This entry is about one T cell receptor beta chain. These data come from a study of technical replicates of blood from a few donors. The table came from immunoSEQ multiplex PCR; TCRdb's copy has only in-frame clones and leaves some out. Of tens of thousands of clones in the sample, around 94% were seen once. Sequencing used T cells isolated from PBMCs. This receptor was taken from a human donor in good health.

CDR3 sequence reads: CASRGGNNQPQHF. DNA of the CDR3: TGTGCCAGCAGAGGGGGTAACAATCAGCCCCAGCATTTT. V gene TRBV28 combines with J gene TRBJ1-5; possible D gene TRBD1, 6 bases. Germline CDR1 reads MDHEN; CDR2 reads SYDVKM. The CDR3 is made up of 13 amino acids. V was cut by 6 bases and J by 3 bases, with 9 bases left in between.